This T cell receptor (beta chain) was profiled in a study of cytomegalovirus exposure and HLA in healthy donors. Looking at the study overall: In an earlier analysis, 95 million to 130 million unique TCR beta sequences were found from some 180 million T cells.

A multiplex PCR was run with 60 Vbeta primers and 13 Jbeta primers. Generated by immunoSEQ multiplex PCR, the TCRdb table keeps only in-frame clones and is missing some. The repertoire includes roughly 150,000 clones, 80% to 85% of them detected once, and about 0.98% sits in the top ten. The CDR3 runs 12 residues. Germline V gives CDR1 SGHDT, CDR2 YYEEEE. The V gene lost 3 bases and the J gene lost 4 bases, with 4 bases spanning the gap. Concerning this clone itself: What it binds is not known.

Study-level findings and limits: Cytomegalovirus-associated TCR beta chains were listed, numbering 164.

Though probably carrying unrecorded immune exposures, donors were nominally healthy at sampling. The TCR comes from a girl aged 2-9 years in good health and CMV-seropositive. This chain joins TRBV5-6 and TRBJ1-4; D gene ambiguous. Input material: PBMCs. CDR3 sequence: CASSSINEKLFF. CDR3 nucleotides: TGTGCCAGCAGCTCTATTAATGAAAAACTGTTTTTT. Full variable domain (remainder filled in from reference TRBV5-6 and TRBJ1-4): DAGVTQSPTHLIKTRGQQVTLRCSPKSGHDTVSWYQQALGQGPQFIFQYYEEEERQRGNFPDRFSGHQFPNYSSELNVNALLLGDSALYLCASSSINEKLFFGSGTQLSVL.